This T cell receptor (beta chain) appears in the sequencing data of a study of breast tumors, draining lymph nodes, adjacent tissues. Samples came from axillary lymph nodes draining the breast cancer. V was cut by 0 bases and J by 6 bases, with 7 bases left in between. CDR3 length equals 13 residues. Germline assignment: CDR1 SGDLS and CDR2 YYNGEE. TCRdb re-derived calls from the multiplex PCR reads in MiXCR, one entry per CDR3 protein. The sample yields under 300,000 distinct CDR3 sequences, around 34% seen once. Study results and caveats: Data only fit, rather than demonstrated, lymph node origin of most tumor T cells. Most tumor T cells seemingly derive from lymph node, then expand in tumor. Tumor repertoires ranked between lymph nodes and nontumor tissue in diversity, with V and J gene preferences.

With regard to this clonotype: What it binds is not known. A much larger clone is a single base away; this may be a read error. Because it lacks the conserved phenylalanine or tryptophan at the end, this CDR3 is likely a read error.

The genes are TRBV9 and TRBJ2-1; maybe TRBD2 (6 bases). This TCR derives from a female donor with breast cancer. Some clones in this sample may be carry-over from other donors' samples. Sequenced input: axillary lymph node tissue. The CDR3 spells CASSVGAGNEQFS. The CDR3 region has the DNA TGTGCCAGCAGCGTAGGAGCGGGCAATGAGCAGTTCTCC.